This TCR beta chain was profiled in a study of CD8+ T cells in alopecia areata. Overall study: The study gave treated patients oral tofacitinib at 5 to 10 mg twice daily.

Germline V gene lookup returns CDR1 LGHNA and CDR2 YSLEER. The CDR3 has 16 residues. Trimming cost V 0 bases and J 8 bases, with 16 bases left between them. RNA extraction was followed by reverse transcription into cDNA, which acted as the sequencing template. TCRdb keeps only in-frame clones here, not all; method: immunoSEQ multiplex PCR. Among 150,000 or so clones listed, under 60% were seen once. Sequenced material: CD8+ T cells sorted from blood, taken at week 0. V is TRBV4-3 and J is TRBJ1-4; tentative D call: TRBD1 (6 bases). The receptor comes from a human donor with alopecia areata. The CDR3 nucleotides read TGCGCCAGCAGCCAAGATACAGGGAGGTTGGTGGAAAAACTGTTTTTT. Residues: CASSQDTGRLVEKLFF.